The clone carrying this TCR beta chain was recorded a few times. TCRdb's copy holds only in-frame clones and misses some; the assay was immunoSEQ multiplex PCR. The data contain a few million clones, about 92% of them singletons. The data were taken from a study of shared clonotypes between healthy human individuals. The CDR3 totals 12 residues. Trimming removed 4 bases at V and 8 bases at J, with 14 bases between. The V gene's germline CDR1 is GTSNPN and CDR2 SVGIG (reference sequence). This sequence joins TRBV30 and TRBJ1-2, with a possible D match to TRBD1 (5 bases). This receptor was identified in a man between 18 and 29 years old in good health. The sample was naive CD4+ T cells sorted from blood. Subset given: CD45RA+ positively selected. CDR3 sequence reads: CAWTTGPGGYTF. CDR3 coding DNA: TGTGCCTGGACCACGGGGCCAGGCGGCTACACCTTC.